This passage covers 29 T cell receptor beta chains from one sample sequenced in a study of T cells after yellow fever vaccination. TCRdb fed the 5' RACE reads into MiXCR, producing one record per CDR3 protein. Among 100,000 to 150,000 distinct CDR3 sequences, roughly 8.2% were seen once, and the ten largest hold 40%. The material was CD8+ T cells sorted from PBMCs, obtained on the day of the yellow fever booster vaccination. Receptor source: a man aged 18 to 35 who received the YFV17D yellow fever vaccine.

The CDR3 protein is CASTERGGLTDTQYF. Written as DNA, the CDR3 is TGTGCCAGCACCGAGCGGGGGGGCCTCACAGATACGCAGTATTTT. The chain joins TRBV12-3 or TRBV12-4 to TRBJ2-3; 10 bases align to TRBD2. This CDR3 is 15 amino acids long. With V trimmed by 7 bases and J by 2 bases, 6 bases remained unmatched.

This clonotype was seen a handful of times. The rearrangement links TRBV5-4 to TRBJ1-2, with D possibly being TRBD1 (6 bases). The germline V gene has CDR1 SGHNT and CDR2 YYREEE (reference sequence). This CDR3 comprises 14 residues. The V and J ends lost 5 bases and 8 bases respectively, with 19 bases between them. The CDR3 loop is CASREITGSTGYTF. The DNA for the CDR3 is TGTGCCAGCAGGGAGATAACAGGGTCAACCGGCTACACCTTC.

CDR3 in amino acids: CASSVAPGLPTDTQYF. The CDR3 coding sequence is TGTGCCAGCAGCGTAGCCCCGGGACTGCCCACAGATACGCAGTATTTT. This chain links TRBV9 with TRBJ2-3, with a possible D match to TRBD2 (6 bases). The CDR3 consists of 16 residues. Germline V gene sequence: CDR1 SGDLS, CDR2 YYNGEE. V gave up 0 bases and J gave up 2 bases, with 13 bases separating them.

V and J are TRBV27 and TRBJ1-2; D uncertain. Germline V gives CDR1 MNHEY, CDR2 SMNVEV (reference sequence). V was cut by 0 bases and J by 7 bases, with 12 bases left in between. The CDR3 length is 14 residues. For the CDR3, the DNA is TGTGCCAGCAGTTTATCGTTCAGATTCGGTGGCTACACCTTC. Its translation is CASSLSFRFGGYTF.

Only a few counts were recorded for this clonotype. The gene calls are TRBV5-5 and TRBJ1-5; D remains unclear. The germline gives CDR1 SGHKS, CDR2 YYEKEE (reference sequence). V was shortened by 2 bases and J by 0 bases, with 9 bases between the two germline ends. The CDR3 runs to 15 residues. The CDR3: CASSFSSYSNQPQHF. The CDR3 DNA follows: TGTGCCAGCAGCTTCTCAAGTTATAGCAATCAGCCCCAGCATTTT.

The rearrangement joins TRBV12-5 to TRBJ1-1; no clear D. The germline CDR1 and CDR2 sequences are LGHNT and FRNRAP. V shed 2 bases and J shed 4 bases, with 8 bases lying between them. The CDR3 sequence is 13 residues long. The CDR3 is CASGLTAATEAFF. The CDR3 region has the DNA TGTGCTAGTGGTTTGACGGCAGCCACTGAAGCTTTCTTT.

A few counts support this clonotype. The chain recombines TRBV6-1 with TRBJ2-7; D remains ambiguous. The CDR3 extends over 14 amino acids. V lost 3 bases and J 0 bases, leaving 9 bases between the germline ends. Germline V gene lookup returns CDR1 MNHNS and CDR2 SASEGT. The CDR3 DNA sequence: TGTGCCAGCAGTGATTTCAGAAGCTCCTACGAGCAGTACGTC. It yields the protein CASSDFRSSYEQYV.

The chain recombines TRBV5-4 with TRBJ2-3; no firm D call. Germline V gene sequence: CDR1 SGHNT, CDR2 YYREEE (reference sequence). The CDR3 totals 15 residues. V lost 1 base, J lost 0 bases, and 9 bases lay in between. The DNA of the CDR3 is TGTGCCAGCAGCTTGAAGCCCGCAAGCACAGATACGCAGTATTTT. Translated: CASSLKPASTDTQYF.

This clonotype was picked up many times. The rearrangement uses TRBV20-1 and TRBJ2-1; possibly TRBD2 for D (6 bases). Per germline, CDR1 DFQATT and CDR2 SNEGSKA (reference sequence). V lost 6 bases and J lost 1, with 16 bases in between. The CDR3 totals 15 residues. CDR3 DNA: TGCAGTGCAACTGTCACTAGCAGGTCCTACAATGAGCAGTTCTTC. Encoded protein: CSATVTSRSYNEQFF.

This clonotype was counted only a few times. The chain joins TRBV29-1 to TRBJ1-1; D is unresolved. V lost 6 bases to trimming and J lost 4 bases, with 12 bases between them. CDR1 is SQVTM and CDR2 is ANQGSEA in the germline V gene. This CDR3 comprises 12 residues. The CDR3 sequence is CSVLTAVTEAFF. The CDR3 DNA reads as TGCAGCGTCCTAACAGCGGTCACTGAAGCTTTCTTT.

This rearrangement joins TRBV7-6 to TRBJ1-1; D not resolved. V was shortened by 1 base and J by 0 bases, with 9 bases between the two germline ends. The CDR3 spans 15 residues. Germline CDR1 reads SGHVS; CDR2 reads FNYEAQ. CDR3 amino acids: CASSLGWGMNTEAFF. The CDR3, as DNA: TGTGCCAGCAGCTTAGGATGGGGTATGAACACTGAAGCTTTCTTT.

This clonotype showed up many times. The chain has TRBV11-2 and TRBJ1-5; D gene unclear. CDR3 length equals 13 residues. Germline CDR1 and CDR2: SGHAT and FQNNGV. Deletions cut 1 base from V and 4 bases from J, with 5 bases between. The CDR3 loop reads CASSLGQNQPQHF. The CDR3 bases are TGTGCCAGCAGCTTAGGCCAGAATCAGCCCCAGCATTTT.

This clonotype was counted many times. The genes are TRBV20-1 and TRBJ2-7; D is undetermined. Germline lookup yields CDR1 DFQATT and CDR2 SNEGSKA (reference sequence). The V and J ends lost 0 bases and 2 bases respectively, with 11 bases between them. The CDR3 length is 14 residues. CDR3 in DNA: TGCAGTGCTAGAGATAGGGTAGCCCCCTACGAGCAGTACTTC. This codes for CSARDRVAPYEQYF.

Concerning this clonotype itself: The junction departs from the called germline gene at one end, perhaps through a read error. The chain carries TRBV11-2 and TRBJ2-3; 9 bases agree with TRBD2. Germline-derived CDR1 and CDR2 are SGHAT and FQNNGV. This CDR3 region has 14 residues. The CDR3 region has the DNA TGTGACAGCAGCTATGCGGGGGGGTTGGATACGCAGTATTTT. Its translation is CDSSYAGGLDTQYF. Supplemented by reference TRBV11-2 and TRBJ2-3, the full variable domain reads EAGVAQSPRYKIIEKRQSVAFWCNPISGHATLYWYQQILGQGPKLLIQFQNNGVVDDSQLPKDRFSAERLKGVDSTLKIQPAKLEDSAVYLCDSSYAGGLDTQYFGPGTRLTVL.

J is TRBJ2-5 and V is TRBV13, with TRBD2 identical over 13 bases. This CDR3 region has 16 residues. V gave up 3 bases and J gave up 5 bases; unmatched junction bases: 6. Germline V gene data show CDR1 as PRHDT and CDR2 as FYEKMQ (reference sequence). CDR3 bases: TGTGCCAGCAGCTTGGGACTAGCGGGGAGTTTGGAGACCCAGTACTTC. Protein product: CASSLGLAGSLETQYF.

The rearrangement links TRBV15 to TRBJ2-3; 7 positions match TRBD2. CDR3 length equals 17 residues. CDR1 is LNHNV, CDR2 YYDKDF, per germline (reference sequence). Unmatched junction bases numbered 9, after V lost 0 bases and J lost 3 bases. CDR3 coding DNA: TGTGCCACCAGCAGAGATCTTGGGGCGGGGGTTACAGATACGCAGTATTTT. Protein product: CATSRDLGAGVTDTQYF.

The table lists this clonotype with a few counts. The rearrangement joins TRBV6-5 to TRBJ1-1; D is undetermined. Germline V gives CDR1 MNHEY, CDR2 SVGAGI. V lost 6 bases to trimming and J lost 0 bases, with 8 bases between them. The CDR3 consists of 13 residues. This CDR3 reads CASRQLMNTEAFF. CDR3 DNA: TGTGCCAGCAGACAGCTCATGAACACTGAAGCTTTCTTT.

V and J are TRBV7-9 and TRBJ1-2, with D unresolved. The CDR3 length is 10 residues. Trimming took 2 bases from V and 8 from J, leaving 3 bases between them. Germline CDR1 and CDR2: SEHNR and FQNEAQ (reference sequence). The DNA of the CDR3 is TGTGCCAGCAGCTTAATAGGCTACACCTTC. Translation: CASSLIGYTF.

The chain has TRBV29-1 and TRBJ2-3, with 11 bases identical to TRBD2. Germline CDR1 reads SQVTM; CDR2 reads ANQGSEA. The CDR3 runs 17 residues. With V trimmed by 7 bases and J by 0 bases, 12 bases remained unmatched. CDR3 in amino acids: CSAWGPSGGKSTDTQYF. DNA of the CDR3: TGCAGCGCATGGGGACCTAGCGGGGGGAAGAGCACAGATACGCAGTATTTT.

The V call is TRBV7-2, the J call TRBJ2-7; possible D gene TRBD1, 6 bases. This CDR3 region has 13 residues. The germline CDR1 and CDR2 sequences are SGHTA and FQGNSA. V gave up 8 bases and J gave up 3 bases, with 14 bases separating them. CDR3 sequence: CASGQGPYYEQYF. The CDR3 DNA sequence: TGTGCCAGCGGGCAGGGGCCCTACTACGAGCAGTACTTC. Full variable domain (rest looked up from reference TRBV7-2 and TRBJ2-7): GAGVSQSPSNKVTEKGKDVELRCDPISGHTALYWYRQSLGQGLEFLIYFQGNSAPDKSGLPSDRFSAERTGGSVSTLTIQRTQQEDSAVYLCASGQGPYYEQYFGPGTRLTVT.

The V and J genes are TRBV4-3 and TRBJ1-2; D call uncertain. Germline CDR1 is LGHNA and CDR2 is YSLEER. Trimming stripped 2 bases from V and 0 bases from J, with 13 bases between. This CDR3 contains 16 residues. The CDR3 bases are TGCGCCAGCAGCCAACTCGGACGCTCAGCTAACTATGGCTACACCTTC. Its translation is CASSQLGRSANYGYTF.

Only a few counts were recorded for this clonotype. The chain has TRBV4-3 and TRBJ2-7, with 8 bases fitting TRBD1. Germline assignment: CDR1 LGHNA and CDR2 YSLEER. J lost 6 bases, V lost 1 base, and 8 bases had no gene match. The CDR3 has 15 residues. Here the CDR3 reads CASSQGTGLVFEQYF. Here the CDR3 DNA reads TGCGCCAGCAGCCAAGGGACAGGGCTAGTGTTCGAGCAGTACTTC.

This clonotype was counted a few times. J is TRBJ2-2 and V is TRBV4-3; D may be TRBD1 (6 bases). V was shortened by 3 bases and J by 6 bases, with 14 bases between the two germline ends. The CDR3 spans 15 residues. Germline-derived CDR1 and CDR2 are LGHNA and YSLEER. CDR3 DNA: TGCGCCAGCAGCCAGTACAGGGTAGGGGCCGGGGAGCTGTTTTTT. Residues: CASSQYRVGAGELFF.

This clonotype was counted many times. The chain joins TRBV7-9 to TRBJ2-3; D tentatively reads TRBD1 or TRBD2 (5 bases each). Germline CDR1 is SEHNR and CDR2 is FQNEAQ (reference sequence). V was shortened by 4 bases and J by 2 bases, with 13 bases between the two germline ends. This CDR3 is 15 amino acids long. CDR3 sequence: CASSSWGRYTDTQYF. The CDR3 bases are TGTGCCAGCAGCTCTTGGGGACGGTACACAGATACGCAGTATTTT.

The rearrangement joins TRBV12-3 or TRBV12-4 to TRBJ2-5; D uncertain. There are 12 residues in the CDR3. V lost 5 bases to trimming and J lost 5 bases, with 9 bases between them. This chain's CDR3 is CASSAQVETQYF. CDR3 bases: TGTGCCAGCAGTGCCCAGGTCGAGACCCAGTACTTC.

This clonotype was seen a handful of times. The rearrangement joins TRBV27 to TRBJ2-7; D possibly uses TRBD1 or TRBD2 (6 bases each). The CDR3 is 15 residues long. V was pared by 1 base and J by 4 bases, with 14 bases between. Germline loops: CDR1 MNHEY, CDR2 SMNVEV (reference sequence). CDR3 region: CASSLFPGAVYEQYF. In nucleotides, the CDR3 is TGTGCCAGCAGTTTATTCCCGGGGGCGGTTTACGAGCAGTACTTC.

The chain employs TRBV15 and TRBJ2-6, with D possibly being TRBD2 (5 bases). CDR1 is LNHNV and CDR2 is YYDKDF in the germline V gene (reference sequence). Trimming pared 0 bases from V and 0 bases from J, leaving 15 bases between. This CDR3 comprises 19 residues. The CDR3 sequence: CATSRETLLGDSGANVLTF. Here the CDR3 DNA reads TGTGCCACCAGCAGAGAGACTCTTCTCGGGGACTCTGGGGCCAACGTCCTGACTTTC. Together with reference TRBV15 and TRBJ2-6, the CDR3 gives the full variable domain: DAMVIQNPRYQVTQFGKPVTLSCSQTLNHNVMYWYQQKSSQAPKLLFHYYDKDFNNEADTPDNFQSRRPNTSFCFLDIRSPGLGDTAMYLCATSRETLLGDSGANVLTFGAGSRLTVL.

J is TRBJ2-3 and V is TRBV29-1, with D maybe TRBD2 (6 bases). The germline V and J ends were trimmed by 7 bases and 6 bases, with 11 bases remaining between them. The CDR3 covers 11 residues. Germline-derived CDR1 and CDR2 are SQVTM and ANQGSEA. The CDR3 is CSGDSSDTQYF. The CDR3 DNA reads TGCAGCGGGGACTCCTCGGATACGCAGTATTTT.

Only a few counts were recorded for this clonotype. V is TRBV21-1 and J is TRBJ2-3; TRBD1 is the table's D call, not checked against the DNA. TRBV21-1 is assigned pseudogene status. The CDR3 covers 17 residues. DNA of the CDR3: TGTGCCAGCAGGCCCCCTAAAAGGGACAGGGTGGCAGATACGCAGTATTTT. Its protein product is CASRPPKRDRVADTQYF.